This T cell receptor (beta chain) derives from a study of technical replicates of blood from a handful of donors. Profiled with immunoSEQ multiplex PCR; TCRdb holds only in-frame clones, not every one. The table includes approximately 95,000 clones, roughly 95% detected once. CDR3 size: 17 residues. The V segment lost 4 bases and the J segment 4 bases; nucleotides outside the gene matches: 11. In germline, CDR1 is MNHEY, CDR2 SMNVEV (reference sequence). The material sequenced was T cells isolated from PBMCs. The chain has TRBV27 and TRBJ2-3, with 10 bases that match TRBD2. The origin of this receptor is a human donor in good health. In DNA form, the CDR3 reads TGTGCCAGCAGTTCGATTTTTACTAGCGGGACTTCAGATACGCAGTATTTT. It codes for CASSSIFTSGTSDTQYF.